The 32 T cell receptor beta chains below come from one sample, sequenced in a study of shared clonotypes between healthy human individuals. CD45RO-negative, CCR7-positively selected cells formed the naive CD8 fraction, excluding terminally differentiated effector memory CD45RA+ cells. Some clones are missing from TCRdb's copy, which holds only in-frame ones; the method was immunoSEQ multiplex PCR. The table has some 1,900,000 clones, about 95% seen once. The sequenced sample was naive CD8+ T cells sorted from blood. The source of these receptors is a man between 18 and 35 years old in good health.

The chain is built from TRBV7-6 and TRBJ1-4; the D gene is possibly TRBD1 (5 bases). The CDR3 is 15 amino acids. Germline-derived CDR1 and CDR2 are SGHVS and FNYEAQ. With 5 bases removed from V and 4 bases from J, the gap between germline ends came to 14 bases. CDR3: CASSPKTGLNEKLFF. The CDR3 bases are TGTGCCAGCAGCCCCAAGACGGGACTTAATGAAAAACTGTTTTTT.

The chain couples TRBV6-1 to TRBJ2-7; D is perhaps TRBD1 or TRBD2 (5 bases each). In germline, CDR1 is MNHNS, CDR2 SASEGT. V dropped 3 bases and J dropped 4 bases, with 13 bases sitting between them. The CDR3 spans 14 residues. CDR3 sequence: CASSDMGTLYEQYF. CDR3 in DNA: TGTGCCAGCAGTGATATGGGGACGTTATACGAGCAGTACTTC.

J is TRBJ1-2 and V is TRBV20-1; maybe TRBD1 (5 bases). Germline-derived CDR1 and CDR2 are DFQATT and SNEGSKA (reference sequence). The CDR3 contains 11 residues. The V and J ends lost 4 bases and 8 bases respectively, with 11 bases between them. The CDR3, as DNA: TGCAGTGCTACCAGGGAAAAGGGCTACACCTTC. Its protein is CSATREKGYTF.

The rearrangement links TRBV9 to TRBJ2-7, with a weak D call TRBD2 (6 bases). Trimming removed 3 bases from V and 8 bases from J, with 21 bases in between. Looked up from germline, CDR1 is SGDLS and CDR2 is YYNGEE. The CDR3 extends over 15 amino acids. Written as DNA, the CDR3 is TGTGCCAGCAGCGGAACGGGCCCCGGGGACTCGCAGCAGTACTTC. Translated, it gives CASSGTGPGDSQQYF.

This sequence joins TRBV7-9 and TRBJ1-1, with no clear D. CDR1 SEHNR and CDR2 FQNEAQ come from the germline V gene (reference sequence). V was clipped by 5 bases and J by 4 bases, with 11 bases between them. The CDR3 contains 13 residues. The CDR3 nucleotides read TGTGCCAGCAGCCGGAGAGGAGGCACTGAAGCTTTCTTT. Amino acids: CASSRRGGTEAFF. Together with reference TRBV7-9 and TRBJ1-1, the CDR3 gives the full variable domain: DTGVSQNPRHKITKRGQNVTFRCDPISEHNRLYWYRQTLGQGPEFLTYFQNEAQLEKSRLLSDRFSAERPKGSFSTLEIQRTEQGDSAMYLCASSRRGGTEAFFGQGTRLTVV.

V is TRBV15 and J is TRBJ2-7; D is ambiguous. Germline CDR1 reads LNHNV; CDR2 reads YYDKDF (reference sequence). The CDR3 extends over 13 amino acids. V dropped 2 bases and J dropped 1 base, with 6 bases sitting between them. CDR3 sequence reads: CATSRQESYEQYF. CDR3 DNA: TGTGCCACCAGCAGACAAGAGTCCTACGAGCAGTACTTC.

This clone appeared a single time. The V gene is TRBV27, the J gene TRBJ2-5; TRBD2 aligns across 11 bases. Trimming at V came to 8 bases and at J to 4 bases, leaving 6 bases not matched to a gene. Looked up from germline, CDR1 is MNHEY and CDR2 is SMNVEV (reference sequence). The CDR3 covers 14 residues. The CDR3 region has the DNA TGTGCCAGCGGTCCTCTAGCGGGAGGAGAGACCCAGTACTTC. It yields the protein CASGPLAGGETQYF.

The chain has TRBV4-2 and TRBJ2-3; no reliable D call. The V gene lost 0 bases and the J gene lost 1 base, with 14 bases spanning the gap. Looked up from germline, CDR1 is LGHNA and CDR2 is YNFKEQ. This CDR3 spans 17 amino acids. The CDR3 loop is CASSQDWAAPGTDTQYF. DNA of the CDR3: TGTGCCAGCAGCCAAGATTGGGCGGCCCCCGGCACAGATACGCAGTATTTT.

V usage is TRBV6-6 and J usage is TRBJ1-5; perhaps TRBD1 as D (5 bases). The CDR3 contains 15 residues. Germline V gene data show CDR1 as MNHNY and CDR2 as SVGAGI (reference sequence). V was trimmed by 3 bases and J by 2 bases, leaving 11 bases between them. The CDR3 DNA is TGTGCCAGCAGTTATTTTTTGGGGGGCAATCAGCCCCAGCATTTT. This gives the protein CASSYFLGGNQPQHF.

The chain recombines TRBV11-2 with TRBJ1-1; no firm D call. Trimming cost V 0 bases and J 1 base, with 9 bases left between them. The germline V gene encodes CDR1 SGHAT and CDR2 FQNNGV. This CDR3 spans 15 amino acids. The CDR3 is CASSLDLGWNTEAFF. CDR3 bases: TGTGCCAGCAGCTTAGATCTAGGTTGGAACACTGAAGCTTTCTTT. The whole variable domain, remainder taken from reference TRBV11-2 and TRBJ1-1, is EAGVAQSPRYKIIEKRQSVAFWCNPISGHATLYWYQQILGQGPKLLIQFQNNGVVDDSQLPKDRFSAERLKGVDSTLKIQPAKLEDSAVYLCASSLDLGWNTEAFFGQGTRLTVV.

The chain is built from TRBV5-1 and TRBJ2-3; TRBD1 matches at 7 bases. The CDR3 totals 15 residues. In germline, CDR1 is SGHRS, CDR2 YFSETQ. Losses at the gene ends were 2 bases for V and 6 bases for J; bases not matched to a gene: 9. This CDR3 reads CASSLLQGKKDTQYF. As DNA, the CDR3 is TGCGCCAGCAGCTTATTACAGGGGAAAAAGGATACGCAGTATTTT. The entire variable domain, with the rest obtained from reference TRBV5-1 and TRBJ2-3, is as follows: KAGVTQTPRYLIKTRGQQVTLSCSPISGHRSVSWYQQTPGQGLQFLFEYFSETQRNKGNFPGRFSGRQFSNSRSEMNVSTLELGDSALYLCASSLLQGKKDTQYFGPGTRLTVL.

The gene calls are TRBV5-5 and TRBJ2-7; perhaps TRBD1 as D (6 bases). V dropped 2 bases and J dropped 3 bases, with 12 bases sitting between them. The CDR3 length is 14 residues. The germline gives CDR1 SGHKS, CDR2 YYEKEE (reference sequence). The CDR3 bases are TGTGCCAGCAGCTTAGAACAGGGTGTCTACGAGCAGTACTTC. It yields the protein CASSLEQGVYEQYF.

The chain employs TRBV7-9 and TRBJ1-2, with TRBD1 matching 7 bases. V shed 5 bases and J 3 bases; nucleotides not matched to a gene: 12. The CDR3 runs to 16 residues. Germline CDR1 is SEHNR and CDR2 is FQNEAQ (reference sequence). The CDR3 loop reads CASSASDRENYYGYTF. CDR3 sequence (DNA): TGTGCCAGCAGCGCAAGCGACAGGGAGAATTACTATGGCTACACCTTC.

The V gene is TRBV5-5, the J gene TRBJ2-7; D perhaps matches TRBD2 (5 bases). V lost 0 bases and J lost 6, with 22 bases in between. The CDR3 runs to 17 residues. CDR1 and CDR2 from the germline V gene are SGHKS and YYEKEE (reference sequence). The DNA of the CDR3 is TGTGCCAGCAGCTTGGTAGCTAGCCGATCATTGATCGGCGAGCAGTACTTC. Its translation: CASSLVASRSLIGEQYF.

The chain employs TRBV11-2 and TRBJ2-7; D is undetermined. The CDR3 has 13 residues. V was cut by 5 bases and J by 3 bases, with 11 bases left in between. Germline CDR1 reads SGHAT; CDR2 reads FQNNGV. This CDR3 reads CASSHTRYYEQYF. CDR3 in DNA: TGTGCCAGCAGCCATACACGGTACTACGAGCAGTACTTC.

The gene calls are TRBV29-1 and TRBJ2-7; 9 bases are shared with TRBD1. Germline CDR1 SQVTM, CDR2 ANQGSEA. CDR3 size: 13 residues. V shed 7 bases and J 4 bases; nucleotides not matched to a gene: 8. The CDR3, as DNA: TGCAGCGCCGCCGGGACAGGGTCGTACGAGCAGTACTTC. Encoded protein: CSAAGTGSYEQYF.

The chain employs TRBV6-5 and TRBJ2-5, with D perhaps being TRBD1 or TRBD2 (7 bases each). Germline V gene sequence: CDR1 MNHEY, CDR2 SVGAGI. V was clipped by 2 bases and J by 3 bases, with 13 bases between them. The CDR3 has 15 amino acids. The CDR3 region has the DNA TGTGCCAGCAGTTACGTCGCAGGGGGGGAAGAGACCCAGTACTTC. Protein sequence: CASSYVAGGEETQYF.

This clone occurred a few times. The chain recombines TRBV15 with TRBJ1-2; D unresolved. The V end was cut by 0 bases, the J end by 4 bases, with 3 bases between. The CDR3 is 12 amino acids. Looked up from germline, CDR1 is LNHNV and CDR2 is YYDKDF (reference sequence). The CDR3 reads CATSRDAYGYTF. The CDR3, as DNA: TGTGCCACCAGCAGAGACGCCTATGGCTACACCTTC.

The chain joins TRBV5-6 to TRBJ2-2; 9 nucleotides line up with TRBD2. V shed 0 bases and J 7 bases; nucleotides not matched to a gene: 7. This CDR3 is built from 16 residues. The germline CDR1 and CDR2 sequences are SGHDT and YYEEEE. This CDR3 is CASSLGLAGYGGELFF. The CDR3 coding sequence is TGTGCCAGCAGCTTGGGCCTAGCGGGATATGGCGGGGAGCTGTTTTTT.

This chain links TRBV2 with TRBJ2-5; D may be TRBD1 or TRBD2 (6 bases each). V was shortened by 0 bases and J by 5 bases, with 16 bases between the two germline ends. There are 16 residues in the CDR3. Germline V gives CDR1 SNHLY, CDR2 FYNNEI. In DNA form, the CDR3 reads TGTGCCAGCAGTGAAGCCCTTGGAGGAGGGGGGGAGACCCAGTACTTC. The encoded protein is CASSEALGGGGETQYF.

This clone was observed a single time. This rearrangement joins TRBV7-9 to TRBJ2-1; 8 bases are shared with TRBD2. This CDR3 spans 15 amino acids. Germline CDR1 is SEHNR and CDR2 is FQNEAQ (reference sequence). V was clipped by 7 bases and J by 5 bases; unmatched bases: 10. The CDR3 here is CASMREAPLDNEQFF. Written as DNA, the CDR3 is TGTGCCAGCATGCGGGAGGCCCCTCTCGACAATGAGCAGTTCTTC. Full variable domain (rest looked up from reference TRBV7-9 and TRBJ2-1): DTGVSQNPRHKITKRGQNVTFRCDPISEHNRLYWYRQTLGQGPEFLTYFQNEAQLEKSRLLSDRFSAERPKGSFSTLEIQRTEQGDSAMYLCASMREAPLDNEQFFGPGTRLTVL.

The J gene is TRBJ1-4, the V gene TRBV30, with D possibly being TRBD1 (5 bases). Trimming cost V 5 bases and J 8 bases, with 12 bases left between them. The CDR3 contains 12 residues. Germline V lookup: CDR1 GTSNPN, CDR2 SVGIG (reference sequence). The CDR3: CAWGDPGEKLFF. As DNA, the CDR3 is TGTGCCTGGGGTGACCCAGGGGAAAAACTGTTTTTT.

The chain is built from TRBV4-1 and TRBJ1-4; TRBD1 might be the D (5 bases). Trimming took 4 bases from V and 2 from J, leaving 17 bases between them. The CDR3 length is 17 residues. The V gene's germline CDR1 is MGHRA and CDR2 YSYEKL. CDR3 DNA sequence: TGCGCCAGCAGCCTCCGTAGGACAAGGCAGACTAATGAAAAACTGTTTTTT. As protein: CASSLRRTRQTNEKLFF.

This clone was observed once. This sequence joins TRBV28 and TRBJ1-4, with D uncertain. CDR3 length: 14 amino acids. Trimming shortened V by 3 bases and J by 1 base, and 6 bases separated the two germline ends. Germline V gene lookup returns CDR1 MDHEN and CDR2 SYDVKM. CDR3 residues: CASSFSLTNEKLFF. As DNA, the CDR3 is TGTGCCAGCAGTTTTAGTTTAACTAATGAAAAACTGTTTTTT.

To note about this clone: The same CDR3 also results from other DNA sequences found in this sample. V gene TRBV5-1 combines with J gene TRBJ1-5; D is undetermined. V dropped 0 bases and J dropped 2 bases, with 6 bases sitting between them. Germline V lookup: CDR1 SGHRS, CDR2 YFSETQ. This CDR3 contains 14 residues. CDR3 coding DNA: TGCGCCAGCAGCTTGGATGGGGGCAATCAGCCCCAGCATTTT. It translates to CASSLDGGNQPQHF.

With respect to this clone: The sample carries other DNA sequences with the same CDR3. The rearrangement uses TRBV6-5 and TRBJ2-1, with 9 positions matching TRBD2. Germline V gene lookup returns CDR1 MNHEY and CDR2 SVGAGI. The junction had 1 base not matched to a gene; V was cut back by 0 bases and J by 4 bases. The CDR3 length is 15 residues. The CDR3 loop is CASSYSSGSYNEQFF. The CDR3 DNA reads TGTGCCAGCAGTTACTCTAGCGGGAGTTACAATGAGCAGTTCTTC.

The chain has TRBV6-1 and TRBJ2-7, with 7 bases fitting TRBD2. The V segment lost 4 bases and the J segment 0 bases; nucleotides outside the gene matches: 6. The CDR3 runs 15 residues. The germline V gene has CDR1 MNHNS and CDR2 SASEGT. This CDR3 is CASSVWSGDSYEQYF. The CDR3 DNA reads as TGTGCCAGCAGTGTCTGGAGCGGGGACTCCTACGAGCAGTACTTC.

The chain combines TRBV6-5 with TRBJ2-2; D is unresolved. There are 15 residues in the CDR3. V was shortened by 6 bases and J by 3 bases, with 14 bases between the two germline ends. The germline V gene has CDR1 MNHEY and CDR2 SVGAGI. CDR3: CASRRLVEDTGELFF. The CDR3 coding sequence is TGTGCCAGCAGGAGACTGGTAGAGGACACCGGGGAGCTGTTTTTT.

The V call is TRBV11-2, the J call TRBJ2-5; 10 nucleotides line up with TRBD1. Per germline, CDR1 SGHAT and CDR2 FQNNGV. V trimming: 3 bases; J trimming: 0 bases; junction bases outside the gene matches: 10. The CDR3 consists of 18 residues. CDR3 sequence (DNA): TGTGCCAGCAGCTTGACAGGGGGCGACCGCATGAACCAAGAGACCCAGTACTTC. This codes for CASSLTGGDRMNQETQYF.

V is TRBV9 and J is TRBJ2-3, with no clear D. The CDR3 extends over 13 amino acids. Trimming stripped 5 bases from V and 1 base from J, with 8 bases between. Germline lookup yields CDR1 SGDLS and CDR2 YYNGEE. The CDR3 DNA is TGTGCCAGCAGGGGGTTTGGCACAGATACGCAGTATTTT. This translates into CASRGFGTDTQYF.

The table lists this clone with a count of one. The CDR3 nucleotides are TGTGCCTGGAGGCAGGGGGATCAGCCCCAGCATTTT. It encodes CAWRQGDQPQHF. The chain employs TRBV30 and TRBJ1-5; the match to TRBD1 covers 7 bases. This CDR3 spans 12 amino acids. The V gene's germline CDR1 is GTSNPN and CDR2 SVGIG (reference sequence). With 3 bases clipped from V and 5 bases from J, the junction kept 1 base outside the gene matches. The full variable domain, with the rest looked up from reference TRBV30 and TRBJ1-5, is SQTIHQWPATLVQPVGSPLSLECTVEGTSNPNLYWYRQAAGRGLQLLFYSVGIGQISSEVPQNLSASRPQDRQFILSSKKLLLSDSGFYLCAWRQGDQPQHFGDGTRLSIL.

V is TRBV7-9 and J is TRBJ1-4, with D perhaps TRBD1 (5 bases). This CDR3 comprises 16 residues. Looked up from germline, CDR1 is SEHNR and CDR2 is FQNEAQ (reference sequence). With 7 bases removed from V and 6 bases from J, the gap between germline ends came to 21 bases. CDR3 sequence reads: CASTMEFLGQDEKLFF. CDR3 in DNA: TGTGCCAGCACCATGGAGTTTTTGGGGCAAGATGAAAAACTGTTTTTT.